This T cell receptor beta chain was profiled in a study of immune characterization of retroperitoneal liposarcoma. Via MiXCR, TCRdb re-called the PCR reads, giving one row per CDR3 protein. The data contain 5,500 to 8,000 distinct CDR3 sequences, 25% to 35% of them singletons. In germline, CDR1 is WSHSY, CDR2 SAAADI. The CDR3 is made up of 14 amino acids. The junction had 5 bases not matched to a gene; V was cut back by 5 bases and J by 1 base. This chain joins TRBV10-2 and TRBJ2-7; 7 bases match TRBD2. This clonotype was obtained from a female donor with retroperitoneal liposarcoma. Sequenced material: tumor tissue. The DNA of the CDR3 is TGCGCCAGCAGTCGGACTAGAGGATCCTACGAGCAGTACTTC. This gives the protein CASSRTRGSYEQYF.